This T cell receptor beta chain was identified during a study of T cells after yellow fever vaccination. Study-wide points: By day 5 rather than day 15, the secondary response had peaked, though it was weaker. Detected again after the booster were most primary-vaccination clones, at nearly 97% CD4 and about 90% CD8.

This clonotype was observed at least ten times. Antigen: not known. The CDR3 consists of 12 residues. The V and J ends lost 1 base and 2 bases respectively, with 2 bases between them. A 5'RACE template-switching step, the method used to make TCR cDNA, added a universal primer site and UMIs. TCRdb reprocessed the 5' RACE reads via MiXCR and lists one record per CDR3 protein. Of hundreds of thousands of distinct CDR3 sequences in the sample, around a fifth were seen once. V is TRBV12-3 or TRBV12-4 and J is TRBJ1-2; D gene ambiguous. This receptor was identified in a man younger than 35 who received the YFV17D yellow fever vaccine. This sample comprised PBMCs, obtained 21 days after the first yellow fever vaccination. The CDR3 nucleotides read TGTGCCAGCAGTTTAGGGAACTATGGCTACACCTTC. Translation: CASSLGNYGYTF.